These T cell receptor beta chains were read from a single sample in a study of tumor-infiltrating lymphocytes in primary liver carcinoma. In TCRdb, the multiplex PCR reads were re-called with MiXCR into one record per CDR3 protein. The sample consists of around 330,000 distinct CDR3 sequences, 45% to 70% of them appearing once. The specimen was peripheral blood. The receptor set was obtained from a woman under 40 with primary liver carcinoma and hepatitis B virus infection. Each CDR3 is given with its conserved first and last residue. Each record gives: D gene, clone size, V gene, J gene, CDR3 length, CDR3 DNA, CDR3 protein. The D gene is left open where the match is weak. Expanded clones are given a class, and other clones once, few, many or no size at all.

>.|.|TRBV28|TRBJ1-5|12
TGTGCCAGCACCGAGGGTAATCAGCCCCAGCATTTT
CASTEGNQPQHF
>.|many|TRBV29-1|TRBJ2-7|14
TGCAGCGTTCTATATAGCGGAGATCCATACGAGCAGTACTTC
CSVLYSGDPYEQYF
>TRBD1|few|TRBV7-9|TRBJ2-5|15
TGTGCCAGCAGCTTGACAGGGGCAGGATGGGAGACCCAGTACTTC
CASSLTGAGWETQYF
>TRBD2|many|TRBV29-1|TRBJ2-5|14
TGCAGCGCCACCGGGACTAGCGGGAGCACGCCCCAGTACTTC
CSATGTSGSTPQYF
>TRBD1|.|TRBV6-4|TRBJ2-3|15
TGTGCCAGCAGCCATACAGGGGGCGGCGGAGATACGCAGTATTTT
CASSHTGGGGDTQYF
>TRBD2|.|TRBV6-5|TRBJ2-1|16
TGTGTCAGCAGTAGGGGAGCGGGAGGCGGGTATAATGAGCAGTTCTTC
CVSSRGAGGGYNEQFF
>.|.|TRBV11-2|TRBJ2-1|16
TGTGCCAGCAGCTTAGCCCGGGGCCCTTCCTACAATGAGCAGTCCTTC
CASSLARGPSYNEQSF
>.|.|TRBV5-6|TRBJ2-5|15
TGTGCCAGCAGCGCAGGTTGGGGTTCGCGAAAGACCCAGTACTTC
CASSAGWGSRKTQYF
>.|many|TRBV6-2/TRBV6-3|TRBJ2-7|13
TGTGCCAGCAGTCCCGGGACCCGCTACGAGCAGTACTTC
CASSPGTRYEQYF
>.|few|TRBV7-8|TRBJ1-5|15
TGTGCCAGCAGCCTAAGCTCAGCGGGGGATCAGCCCCAGCATTTT
CASSLSSAGDQPQHF
>.|.|TRBV10-3|TRBJ1-2|12
TGTGCCATCATGGCCGAGGGTCATGGCTACACCTTC
CAIMAEGHGYTF
>.|.|TRBV28|TRBJ2-7|12
TGTGCCAGCGGCGCCGCGGGGTGGGAGCAGTACTTC
CASGAAGWEQYF
>.|many|TRBV6-5|TRBJ1-1|15
TGTGCCAGCAGTCGGAAAGCGACAGTGAACACTGAAGCTTTCTTT
CASSRKATVNTEAFF
>.|.|TRBV5-5|TRBJ2-3|15
TGTACCAGCAAGCCTTCGGCAAGTTTCTCAGATACGCAGTATTTT
CTSKPSASFSDTQYF
>.|.|TRBV11-2|TRBJ1-2|14
TGTGTCAGCAGCTTGGGCAGAAGTAACTATGGCTACACCTTC
CVSSLGRSNYGYTF
>.|many|TRBV11-3|TRBJ2-4|16
TGTGCCAGCAGCTATAACCAGGGGCTAACCAAAAACATTCAGTACTTC
CASSYNQGLTKNIQYF
>.|.|TRBV12-3/TRBV12-4|TRBJ2-1|15
TGTGCCAGCAGCCTGGGCTCGACTCGGAACAATGAGCAGTTCTTC
CASSLGSTRNNEQFF
>.|few|TRBV7-9|TRBJ1-5|14
TGTGCCAGCAGCTTAGGCCATTCCCACCAGCCCCAGCATTTT
CASSLGHSHQPQHF
>TRBD2|.|TRBV28|TRBJ2-1|17
TGTGCCAGCAGTACTATCGCGACTAGCGGGAACCCCAATGAGCAGTTCTTC
CASSTIATSGNPNEQFF
>.|few|TRBV6-5|TRBJ2-1|14
TGTGCCAGCAGTTTCGGAGTCGCCTACAATGAGCAGTTCTTC
CASSFGVAYNEQFF
>TRBD2|.|TRBV30|TRBJ2-7|13
TGTGCCGGGCGGAACAGCGGGACGTACGAGCAGTACTTC
CAGRNSGTYEQYF
>TRBD2|many|TRBV29-1|TRBJ2-1|14
TGCAGCGTGACTAGCGGGAGCTCCTACAATGAGCAGTTCTTC
CSVTSGSSYNEQFF
>TRBD1|.|TRBV12-3/TRBV12-4|TRBJ2-1|13
TGTGCCAGCAGGCCGACAGGGCGCAATGAGCAGTTCTTC
CASRPTGRNEQFF
>.|many|TRBV10-1|TRBJ2-2|13
TGCGCCAGCAGCAGGGACCCCACCGGGGAGCTGTTTTTT
CASSRDPTGELFF
>.|many|TRBV12-3/TRBV12-4|TRBJ1-1|13
TGTGCCAGCATTTGGGCAGGGCTCACTGAAGCTTTCTTT
CASIWAGLTEAFF
>.|.|TRBV11-2|TRBJ2-1|11
TGTGTCAGCAGCCCTGGGTATGAGCAATTCTTC
CVSSPGYEQFF
>TRBD2|.|TRBV12-3/TRBV12-4|TRBJ2-1|15
TGTGCCAGCAGTTGTTCGAGCGGGGTTTACAATGAGCAGTTCTTC
CASSCSSGVYNEQFF
>.|.|TRBV28|TRBJ1-6|13
TGTGCCACCTTCTTCGCAAGAAATTCACCCCTCCACTTT
CATFFARNSPLHF
>.|many|TRBV14|TRBJ2-3|13
TGTGCCAGCAGCCTATTAAACTCGGATACGCAGTATTTT
CASSLLNSDTQYF
>.|.|TRBV4-3|TRBJ2-7|14
TGCGCCAGCAGCCAACTTAGTGGGGGCTACGGGCAGTACTTC
CASSQLSGGYGQYF
>.|once|TRBV5-4|TRBJ2-4|13
TGTGCCAGCAGCCTGGATAATAAAAACATTCAGTACTTC
CASSLDNKNIQYF
>.|.|TRBV7-9|TRBJ2-1|14
TGTGCCAGCAGGGACTCGGGACATGGTGGCGGGCAGTTCTTC
CASRDSGHGGGQFF
>.|many|TRBV11-2|TRBJ1-1|13
TGTGCCGGCAGCCTGGCCGGGAACACTGAAGCTTTCTTT
CAGSLAGNTEAFF
>.|many|TRBV4-3|TRBJ2-7|15
TGCGCCAGCAGCCAAGGGGCAGGCGTTTCCGACGAGCAGTACTTC
CASSQGAGVSDEQYF
>.|.|TRBV6-1|TRBJ2-6|14
TGTGCCAGCAGTGACACAGCTGGGGCCAACCTCCTGACTTTC
CASSDTAGANLLTF
>TRBD2|few|TRBV7-9|TRBJ2-7|15
TGTGCCAGCAGCCCCCGACTAGCGCCAGCCTACGAGCAGTACTTC
CASSPRLAPAYEQYF
>.|.|TRBV6-5|TRBJ2-1|13
TGTGCCAGCAGTTACACTGCGAGCGTCGAGCAGTTCTTC
CASSYTASVEQFF
>TRBD2|once|TRBV6-2/TRBV6-3|TRBJ2-1|18
TGTGCCAGCAGTTACTCGAGCAGGTCGGGACTAGCGGTGTGGGGGCAGTTCTTC
CASSYSSRSGLAVWGQFF
>TRBD2|.|TRBV7-9|TRBJ2-3|15
TGTGCCAGCAGCCACTTCCTAGCGGGCACAGATACGCAGTATTTT
CASSHFLAGTDTQYF
>.|.|TRBV6-1|TRBJ2-1|13
TGTGCCAGCAGTGAGGTCTGGCGGTATGAGCAGTTCTTC
CASSEVWRYEQFF
>.|.|TRBV7-2|TRBJ2-7|14
TGTGCCAGCAGCTTAGTACTTTCCGGGTACGAGCAGTACTTC
CASSLVLSGYEQYF
>.|.|TRBV19|TRBJ2-1|14
TGTGCCAGTAGTATAGCCCTGACAGGCAATGAGCAGTTCTTC
CASSIALTGNEQFF
>TRBD2|many|TRBV11-1|TRBJ2-7|15
TGTGCCAGCAGCTTAGTGTTGAGCGGGGCCTACGAGCAGTACTTC
CASSLVLSGAYEQYF
>TRBD2|few|TRBV12-3/TRBV12-4|TRBJ2-7|19
TGTGCCAGCAGTCCACCCCGCCTAGCGGGAGGCCCTAACCTTTACGAGCAGTACTTC
CASSPPRLAGGPNLYEQYF
>TRBD2|.|TRBV6-5|TRBJ2-7|16
TGTGCCAGCTCCCGGATAGCGGGGGGGCACTTTTTGGAGCAGTACTTC
CASSRIAGGHFLEQYF
>.|.|TRBV6-1|TRBJ2-2|16
TGTGCCAGCAGTGAACGTGGAGGAGCGAACACTGGGGAGCTGTGTTTT
CASSERGGANTGELCF
>.|.|TRBV6-1|TRBJ2-1|16
TGTGCCAGCAGTGAACTCGGCGGCGGGTCCTACAATGAGCAGTTCTTC
CASSELGGGSYNEQFF
>.|.|TRBV6-1|TRBJ2-3|13
TGTGCCAGCACGACTGGCGGGGTGGGTACGCAGTATTTT
CASTTGGVGTQYF
>.|.|TRBV5-1|TRBJ2-1|15
TGCGCCAGCAGCCTGACCACCAGCTCCTACAATGAGCAGTTCTTC
CASSLTTSSYNEQFF
>.|.|TRBV28|TRBJ1-1|13
TGTGCTAGCAGGAGGGACATGAACACTGAAGCTTTCTTT
CASRRDMNTEAFF
>TRBD1|.|TRBV6-5|TRBJ2-1|15
TGTGCCGGCTGTTTACTGACAGGGCGCTACAATGAGCAGTTCTTC
CAGCLLTGRYNEQFF
>TRBD1|many|TRBV4-3|TRBJ2-7|17
TGCGCCAGCAGCCAAGAGTTTTCTAGGACAGGGGACTACGAGCAGTACTTC
CASSQEFSRTGDYEQYF
>.|.|TRBV6-5|TRBJ2-7|14
TGTGCCAGCAGTTACGAACCGACCTCCTGCGGGCAGTACTTC
CASSYEPTSCGQYF
>.|.|TRBV29-1|TRBJ1-2|12
TGCAGCGTTGAGGGGCCTGGGTATGACTACACCTTC
CSVEGPGYDYTF
>TRBD1|few|TRBV5-6|TRBJ2-5|16
TGTGCCAGCAGCTTTACGCTCCGGGACAGGCAAGAGACCCAGTACTTC
CASSFTLRDRQETQYF
>.|.|TRBV6-5|TRBJ2-1|18
TGTGCCAGCAGTTCACACTCCAGGGCGGGGGCCACCGGTAATGAGCAGTTCTTC
CASSSHSRAGATGNEQFF
>TRBD1|many|TRBV4-3|TRBJ1-2|15
TGCGCCAGCAGCCCCAAGACAGGGACTAACTATGGCTACACCTTC
CASSPKTGTNYGYTF
>.|few|TRBV5-4|TRBJ2-7|13
TGTGCCACCCGAGAGGGAATCTCCTACGAGCAGTACTTC
CATREGISYEQYF
>.|.|TRBV19|TRBJ2-1|16
TGTGCCAGTACCCGTGGGGCCGGGAGACCATACAATGAGCAGTTCTTC
CASTRGAGRPYNEQFF